The T cell receptor (beta chain) under discussion was sequenced for a study of blood T cell repertoires in COVID-19. Study overall: From the United States, Italy and Spain came samples of acute and convalescent COVID-19.

The table came from immunoSEQ multiplex PCR; TCRdb's copy has only in-frame clones and leaves some out. The data contain 90,000 to 130,000 clones, roughly 86% of them singletons. The CDR3 totals 13 residues. V was cut by 3 bases and J by 5 bases, with 10 bases left in between. Germline values: CDR1 LGHNT, CDR2 FRNRAP. Sequencing was performed on peripheral blood. The receptor was derived from a man in his forties with acute or convalescent COVID-19. This chain links TRBV12-5 with TRBJ2-5, with a weak D call TRBD1 (5 bases). In DNA, the CDR3 is TGTGCTAGTGGTTTTCAGGGAAGGGAGACCCAGTACTTC. Residues: CASGFQGRETQYF.